This T cell receptor beta chain is drawn from a study of cytomegalovirus exposure and HLA in healthy donors (dated by TCRdb to 2015 to 2018). A note on the overall study: An earlier analysis of 587 of the donors reported 276 Gb of sequence data and around 100 million unique TCR beta sequences obtained from around 190 million T cells. An early release covering 550 to 700 HLA-typed donors comprised 250 to 350 gigabases of sequencing data and approximately 85 million unique TCR sequences. The genetic ancestry cluster associated with self-reported Caucasian donors included approximately 85% of the 350 to 500 genotyped donors. The study was designed to test whether signatures of past pathogen exposure could be identified by cataloging public T cell receptors. Using immunosequencing, the study profiled T cell repertoires from approximately 700 subjects and related those repertoires to cytomegalovirus serostatus. A separate validation cohort of approximately 130 different subjects was used in addition to the approximately 700-subject first cohort. To predict cytomegalovirus infection status, the study combined high-throughput TCR immunosequencing, statistical association of individual TCRs with disease status, and machine learning. A later analysis re-analyzed previously published TCR beta repertoires from about 600 donors and added high-resolution HLA genotyping to study TCR occurrence patterns. The later analysis used no new phenotypic data to find candidate immune exposures, relying instead on TCR beta sequences and their occurrence across donors. An earlier analysis of 587 of the donors used high-throughput TCR beta sequencing to judge whether each TCR beta V gene segment behaved as functional or pseudogenic. Donor age, sex, ethnicity and CMV serostatus were compiled alongside the repertoire data. A later genetic analysis took genome-wide SNP genotypes for about 55% of the 666 donors and used that subset as a discovery cohort. All discovery cohort repertoires had been generated using a single sequencing platform. Both class I and class II loci were covered by HLA typing, at four-digit resolution. Typing coverage differed by locus: A, B, C, DRB1 and DQB1 were typed in roughly 629-630 donors, DQA1 in approximately 520, DPA1 in around 580, and DPB1 in 472. Four to six DR-DQ haplotypes were handled as single units for association and clustering because linkage in the cohort was strong. Among about 400 genotyped donors of the cohort, an average of about 220,000 unique TCR beta nucleotide sequences was sequenced per donor, of which approximately 18% were non-productive. What the authors observed across the whole study: When HLA alleles, especially DR and DQ, strongly co-occurred, TCR associations were difficult to assign to individual alleles. Compared with the roughly 710-donor mean, donors in an Asian-associated ancestry cluster had fewer N-insertions in productive TCRs, according to a later genetic analysis. Broadly in line with IMGT annotations, most TCR beta V segments showed up in productive rearrangements about 90% or about 30% of the time in an earlier analysis of 450 to 750 of the donors. Because some donors lacked HLA typing at each locus, the association tests relied only on the typed subset. A further reported finding was that TCR beta sequences accurately predicted the HLA-A and HLA-B alleles for most subjects in the first cohort. Most TCR sequences were observed very rarely across donors, whereas some public TCRs were present in many individuals. A later analysis found that most CMV-associated TCR beta chains appeared HLA-restricted, with HLA associations seemingly driven largely by CMV exposure. A total of about 180 TCR beta chains were listed by the study as associated with cytomegalovirus. A later analysis reported that several top co-occurrence clusters appeared linked to parvovirus B19, influenza, CMV and Epstein-Barr virus. In vitro tests confirmed that a few of the cytomegalovirus-associated TCR beta chains recognize cytomegalovirus antigens. Linkage disequilibrium might explain the correlated functional status among segregating V segments, but an unknown experimental factor could not be ruled out. A later analysis found that HLA-associated TCR beta chains were more clonally expanded and had lower generation probabilities than equally common non-associated chains. The 87-base-pair reads could not distinguish some IMGT-functional V segments, including TRBV6-2 and TRBV6-3, so those segments were excluded. A later genetic analysis associated a missense DCLRE1C variant with V-gene and J-gene trimming of TCR beta chains, and an independent cohort replicated the association. Around 16 rarely observed V segments, including chromosome 9 orphons, were excluded from the earlier analysis of 550 to 700 of the donors because counts were too low. A cluster of highly shared sequence variants was judged likely to represent a technical artifact of the sequencing pipeline. Cytomegalovirus status was reported to be diagnosed by the classifier with high specificity and sensitivity in both the original and validation cohorts. CMV serostatus was the only immune exposure information available for the cohort. The cohort was sequenced for TCR beta chains only, and without alpha or paired-chain data the features that could be detected were limited. In a later analysis, the rate of TCR association differed among HLA loci, with DRB1 alleles having the most associated TCRs and HLA-C alleles having the fewest. Presence/absence analyses assumed roughly uniform sequencing depth across donors, an assumption that may not hold. According to the authors, the approach could potentially be generalized to other disease states and immunological phenotypes. In a later analysis, some 17,000 TCR beta sequences were associated with specific HLA alleles at a false discovery rate of 0.05.

A remark on this clone: Its antigen specificity is not known. Within one base of it there is no much larger clone, and no base qualities were kept.

The cohort consisted of fewer than 700 healthy bone marrow donors. At the time of sampling, all cohort members were nominally healthy, though unrecorded immune exposures were likely present. The donor tested CMV seropositive, placing the donor among the 289 seropositive members of the cohort. Every donor gave a peripheral blood sample, and the peripheral blood mononuclear cells from that sample were used for TCR beta sequencing. Genomic DNA extraction from the blood cell samples was performed with the Qiagen DNeasy Blood Extraction Kit. The method was the immunoSEQ multiplex PCR assay. For the multiplex PCR, a mixture combining 60 forward primers for TCR Vbeta segments and 13 reverse primers for TCR Jbeta segments was used. Amplification of the CDR3 region of rearranged TCR beta genes was performed with a multiplex PCR assay on genomic DNA. The Illumina HiSeq System was used to sequence the amplified TCR beta libraries as 87-base-pair reads. The authors' analysis ran thus. In a later analysis, 77 million or so unique TCR beta chains were counted across the 666 repertoires, and roughly 9.9 million of these chains were shared by at least two donors. To remove PCR and sequencing errors, raw reads were error-corrected and collapsed into unique sequences using a nearest-neighbor algorithm that merged closely related sequences. V, D and J gene segments were assigned by aligning CDR3 sequences to IMGT reference sequences. For a sequence to be retained, a match of at least six nucleotides to both a V gene segment and a J gene segment was required. A rearrangement was called productive if the CDR3 had no stop codons and remained in frame with V and J, and every other rearrangement was called non-productive. CDR3 was defined by IMGT convention, running from the second conserved V-encoded cysteine to the conserved J-encoded phenylalanine. Sequences without an unambiguous match to a single V gene segment were excluded from the earlier analysis of about 630 of the donors. An earlier analysis of several hundred of the donors called V segments functional above 56.7% productive rearrangements and segregating when the between-donor standard deviation exceeded 5%. A statistical classification framework was developed to diagnose cytomegalovirus status using the catalog of TCR beta chain sequences. In a later analysis, TCR nucleotide sequences were compared against IMGT/GENE-DB human TR gene sequences so that V and J genes could be assigned. The TCRdist pipeline was used in a later analysis to assign CDR3 sequences and most-parsimonious VDJ recombination scenarios. A later analysis defined each TCR beta chain by its CDR3 amino acid sequence plus V-gene family, and excluded reads lacking a unique V-gene family. A later analysis removed 550 to 650 highly shared, low-generation-probability nucleotide sequences to deal with suspected cross-contamination and a sequencing artifact. In a later analysis, a clonal expansion index was calculated for each public chain from normalized within-repertoire ranks of inferred template counts. In a later analysis, generation probabilities were computed with a VDJ recombination model fitted to out-of-frame rearrangements, and the resulting probabilities were checked against IGoR. A later analysis scored TCR-TCR, TCR-HLA and TCR-CMV co-occurrence with hypergeometric tests, applying a repertoire-size bias correction to TCR pairs. To estimate false discovery rates, a later analysis permuted the HLA or CMV assignments 20 times. In a later analysis, co-occurring TCRs were grouped with DBSCAN, and TCRdist sequence similarity was added when clustering was performed within HLA-allele-positive subsets. Co-occurrence clustering excluded repertoires with fewer than 30,000 or more than 120,000 public chains, plus five with anomalous nucleotide sharing. TCRdb took this table from immuneACCESS and kept in-frame rearrangements with V and J called. Such tables lack part of the clones; where checked against another copy, unresolved V genes explain under half of the gap, and the rest is unexplained. V and J calls and clone size are those listed in that table; D and trimming were worked out from the DNA. The sample table lists 100,000 or so clones, about 81% of them with a count of one. Around 5.2% of the sample rests with the top ten.

Trimming removed 4 bases from V and 6 bases from J, leaving 13 bases between the germline ends. The CDR3 runs 14 residues from the cysteine to the phenylalanine. Left in the record is the CDR3 DNA by itself, 42 bases read in frame from the first base. The CDR1 and CDR2 encoded by the germline V gene (reference sequence) are SEHNR and FQNEAQ. The TCR originated in a man aged 35 to 55 in good health and CMV-seropositive. The rearranged chain carries TRBV7-9 and TRBJ1-5; confidence is insufficient to name the D gene. Sequencing was performed on PBMCs. The nucleotide sequence is given as TGTGCCAGCAGCTCGCAAACGGAGACTCAGCCCCAGCATTTT. This is translated as CASSSQTETQPQHF.